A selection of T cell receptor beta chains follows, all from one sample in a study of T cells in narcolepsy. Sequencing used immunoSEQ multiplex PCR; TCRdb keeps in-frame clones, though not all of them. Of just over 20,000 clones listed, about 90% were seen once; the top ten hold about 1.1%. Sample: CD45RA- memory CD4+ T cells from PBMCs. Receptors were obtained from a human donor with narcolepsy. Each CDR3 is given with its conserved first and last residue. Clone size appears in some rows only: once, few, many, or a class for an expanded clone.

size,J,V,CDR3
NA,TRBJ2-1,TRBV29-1,CSVLAGGDEQFF
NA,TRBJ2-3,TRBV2,CASSERGNTQYF
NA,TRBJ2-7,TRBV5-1,CASSLVRGDGISGSYEQYF
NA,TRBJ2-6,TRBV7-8,CASSSTSGRIRGANVLTF
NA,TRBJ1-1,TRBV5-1,CASSLVLGDTEAFF
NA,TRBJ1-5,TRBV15,CATSGSDRGYQPQHF
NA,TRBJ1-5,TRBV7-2,CASSLPDSYNRPQHF
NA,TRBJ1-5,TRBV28,CASRSGQLDQPQHF
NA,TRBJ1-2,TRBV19,CASTNLGAGGALGYGYTF
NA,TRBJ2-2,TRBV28,CASSLGGQGATGELFF
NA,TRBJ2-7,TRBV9,CASSVGWAHYEQYF
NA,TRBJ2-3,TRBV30,CAWSGGDTQYF
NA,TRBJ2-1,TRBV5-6,CASSLEGGRVQSEQFF
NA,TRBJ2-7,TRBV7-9,CASSLTSGDSYEQYF
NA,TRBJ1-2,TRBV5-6,CEGEGYGYTF
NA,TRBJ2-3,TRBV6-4,CASSRLAGATDTQYF
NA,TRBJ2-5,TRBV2,CASSEEIPQETQYF
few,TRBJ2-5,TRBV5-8,CASSSPGETQYF
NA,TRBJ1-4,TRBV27,CASSYQGGQGASTNEKLFF
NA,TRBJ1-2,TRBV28,CASSSGTGRSGYTF
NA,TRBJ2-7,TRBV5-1,CASSPRGAGEYEQYF
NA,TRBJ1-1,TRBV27,CASRDPGREAFF
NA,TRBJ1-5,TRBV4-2,CASSLNSISNQPQHF
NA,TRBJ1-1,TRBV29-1,CSVTQAQWEKGEAFF
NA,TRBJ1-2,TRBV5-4,CASKIGGTGKAAGYTF
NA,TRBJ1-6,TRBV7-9,CASRGRGLGNSPLHF
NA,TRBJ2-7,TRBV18,CASSPRGQGYEQYF
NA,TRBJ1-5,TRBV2,CASSTLTGGYQPQHF
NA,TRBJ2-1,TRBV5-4,CASSFGLDTTYNEQFF
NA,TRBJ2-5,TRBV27,CASSFGATSETQYF
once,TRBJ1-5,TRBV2,CASSEKGQQPQHF
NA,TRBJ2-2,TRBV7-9,CASSPRGWNTGELFF
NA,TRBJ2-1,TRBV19,CANSVDPKGYNEQFF
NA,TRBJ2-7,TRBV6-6,CASTPTTRRAEQYF
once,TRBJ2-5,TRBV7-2,CASSRQGGQETQYF
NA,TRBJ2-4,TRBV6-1,CASSDTKSSSGRKNIQYF
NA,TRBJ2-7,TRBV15,CATSRGGTSGRNEQYF
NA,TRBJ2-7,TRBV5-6,CASSRGQGLSSYEQYF
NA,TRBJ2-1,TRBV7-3,CASSLIQREGNNEQFF
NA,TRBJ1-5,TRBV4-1,CASSQDAFLPGQPQHF
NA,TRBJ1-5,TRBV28,CASSLFRSGGGVQPQHF
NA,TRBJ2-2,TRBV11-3,CASSLQTGELFF
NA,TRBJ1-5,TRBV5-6,CASSLNGPSNQPQHF
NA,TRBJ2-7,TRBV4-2,CASSGYGDPTPYEQYF
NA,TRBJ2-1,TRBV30,CAWSVRVGGHFF
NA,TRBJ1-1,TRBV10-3,CASRGVFEAFF
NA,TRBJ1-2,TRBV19,CASSISGDGYTF
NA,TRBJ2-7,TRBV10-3,CAISPLIEGSYEQYF
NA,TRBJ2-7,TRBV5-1,CASSLAQGTSSYEQYF
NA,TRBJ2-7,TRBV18,CASSPSGTAEQYF
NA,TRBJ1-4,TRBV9,CASSADARNEKLFF
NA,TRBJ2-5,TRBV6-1,CASRRQGSTTYEKYF
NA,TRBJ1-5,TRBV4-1,CASSAGEGLNQPQHF
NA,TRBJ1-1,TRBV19,CASSHTYTEASF
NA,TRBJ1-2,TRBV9,CASTQSGTANYGYTF
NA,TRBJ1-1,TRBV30,CASSGPSNTEAFF